These T cell receptor beta chains were read from a single sample in a study of T-cell memory formation after mild COVID-19. TCRdb independently ran MiXCR on the 5' RACE reads; one entry per CDR3 protein. The sample includes approximately 82,000 distinct CDR3 sequences, 10% to 15% of them seen just once. Material for sequencing was PBMCs or a T cell subset sorted from them (not recorded which). The source is a man aged 18 to 30 who had mild COVID-19 (a few samples of this study predate the infection). Cell type and time point are not known. CDR3s include the opening cysteine and the closing phenylalanine or tryptophan. The D gene is left open where the match is weak. Size tells how often a clone was seen (once, few, many) or the class of an expanded clone, and some rows leave it out.

J gene: TRBJ1-1
D gene: .
V gene: TRBV7-9
clone size: .
CDR3 DNA: TGTGCCAGCAGCTTAGGCGGTGAAGCTTTCTTT
CDR3 protein: CASSLGGEAFF

J gene: TRBJ2-2
D gene: .
V gene: TRBV6-4
clone size: .
CDR3 DNA: TGTGCCAGCAGCGACCTAGGTTTCTCCGGGGAGCTGATTTTT
CDR3 protein: CASSDLGFSGELIF

J gene: TRBJ2-3
D gene: TRBD2
V gene: TRBV2
clone size: .
CDR3 DNA: TGTGCCAGCAGTGAGGTAGCGGGGGCCACTAGCACAGATACGCAGTATTTT
CDR3 protein: CASSEVAGATSTDTQYF

J gene: TRBJ2-2
D gene: TRBD1
V gene: TRBV4-3
clone size: .
CDR3 DNA: TGCGCCAGCTCAAGGGACAGGGGTCTGGACACCGGGGAGCTGTTTTTT
CDR3 protein: CASSRDRGLDTGELFF

J gene: TRBJ1-2
D gene: TRBD1
V gene: TRBV7-9
clone size: .
CDR3 DNA: TGTGCCAGCAGTTACAGGGGCCCTACGTATGGCTACACCTTC
CDR3 protein: CASSYRGPTYGYTF

J gene: TRBJ2-5
D gene: .
V gene: TRBV7-9
clone size: .
CDR3 DNA: TGTGCCAGCAGCCCTTCAGGGTTCCAAGAGACCCAGTACTTC
CDR3 protein: CASSPSGFQETQYF

J gene: TRBJ1-4
D gene: .
V gene: TRBV4-2
clone size: few
CDR3 DNA: TGTGCCAGCAGCCAAGAAAGGAGAGGGGGGTCTGAAAAACTGTTTTTT
CDR3 protein: CASSQERRGGSEKLFF

J gene: TRBJ2-1
D gene: TRBD2
V gene: TRBV12-3/TRBV12-4
clone size: few
CDR3 DNA: TGTGCCAGCAGCCCGGGACTAGGGCTCTCCTACAATGAGCAGTTCTTC
CDR3 protein: CASSPGLGLSYNEQFF

J gene: TRBJ2-3
D gene: TRBD2
V gene: TRBV7-2
clone size: many
CDR3 DNA: TGTGCCAGCAGCTCCGCTCGCGGGGGGGTGTCTGCAGATACGCAGTATTTT
CDR3 protein: CASSSARGGVSADTQYF

J gene: TRBJ1-5
D gene: .
V gene: TRBV28
clone size: .
CDR3 DNA: TGTGCCAGCAGTTACCGGGGGGGGCTAGGTCAGCCCCAGCATTTT
CDR3 protein: CASSYRGGLGQPQHF

J gene: TRBJ2-4
D gene: .
V gene: TRBV7-3
clone size: .
CDR3 DNA: TGTGCCAGCAGGTCGGGAAGGTCATGGTACTTC
CDR3 protein: CASRSGRSWYF

J gene: TRBJ2-3
D gene: TRBD2
V gene: TRBV7-9
clone size: .
CDR3 DNA: TGTGCCAGCAGCTTTTTCTCTAGCGGGGCCGCAGATACGCAGTATTTT
CDR3 protein: CASSFFSSGAADTQYF

J gene: TRBJ2-5
D gene: TRBD2
V gene: TRBV9
clone size: .
CDR3 DNA: TGTGCCAGCAGGTCCGGGACTAGCGAGACCCAGTACTTC
CDR3 protein: CASRSGTSETQYF

J gene: TRBJ2-1
D gene: TRBD2
V gene: TRBV7-2
clone size: .
CDR3 DNA: TGTGCCAGCAGCTTGCCAGCGGGGGTCAATGAGCAGTTCTTC
CDR3 protein: CASSLPAGVNEQFF

J gene: TRBJ2-2
D gene: .
V gene: TRBV27
clone size: few
CDR3 DNA: TGTGCCAGCAGTTCCCTCATGCGGGGGCAGGGCACCGGGGAGCTGTTTTTT
CDR3 protein: CASSSLMRGQGTGELFF

J gene: TRBJ1-1
D gene: .
V gene: TRBV18
clone size: .
CDR3 DNA: TGTGCCAGCTCACCACAGGGACCTGAAGCTTTCTTT
CDR3 protein: CASSPQGPEAFF

J gene: TRBJ2-5
D gene: TRBD2
V gene: TRBV29-1
clone size: many
CDR3 DNA: TGCAGCGTTGAGATGGGAGGGATAGAGACCCAGTACTTC
CDR3 protein: CSVEMGGIETQYF

J gene: TRBJ2-7
D gene: .
V gene: TRBV29-1
clone size: .
CDR3 DNA: TGCAGCGTGGGAGACAGCGGTTACGAGCAGTACTTC
CDR3 protein: CSVGDSGYEQYF

J gene: TRBJ1-5
D gene: TRBD1
V gene: TRBV19
clone size: .
CDR3 DNA: TGTGCCAGTAGTCCAGGTGGGACAGCCATTAATCAGCCCCAGCATTTT
CDR3 protein: CASSPGGTAINQPQHF

J gene: TRBJ2-7
D gene: .
V gene: TRBV27
clone size: .
CDR3 DNA: TGTGCCAGCGGGCCCGGGACGGGCTCCTACGAGCAGTACTTC
CDR3 protein: CASGPGTGSYEQYF

J gene: TRBJ2-5
D gene: .
V gene: TRBV10-2
clone size: few
CDR3 DNA: TGCGCCAGCCAGGCGCGGGGTTACCAAGAGACCCAGTACTTC
CDR3 protein: CASQARGYQETQYF

J gene: TRBJ1-3
D gene: .
V gene: TRBV5-1
clone size: few
CDR3 DNA: TGCGCCAGCAGCCCGTATTCGTCTGGAAACACCATATATTTT
CDR3 protein: CASSPYSSGNTIYF

J gene: TRBJ2-2
D gene: .
V gene: TRBV5-5
clone size: .
CDR3 DNA: TGTGCCAGCAGCATGAGACAGCGGAGACAACTGAACACCGGGGAGCTGTTTTTT
CDR3 protein: CASSMRQRRQLNTGELFF

J gene: TRBJ1-1
D gene: .
V gene: TRBV7-9
clone size: .
CDR3 DNA: TGTGCCAGCAGCTCGTCAGGGGACACTGAAGCTTTCTTT
CDR3 protein: CASSSSGDTEAFF

J gene: TRBJ1-1
D gene: .
V gene: TRBV30
clone size: .
CDR3 DNA: TGTGCCTGCCCCGGGACGGTGAACACTGAAGCTTTCTTT
CDR3 protein: CACPGTVNTEAFF

J gene: TRBJ2-1
D gene: .
V gene: TRBV15
clone size: few
CDR3 DNA: TGTGCCACCAGCAGAGCTGCTAGTTTGGTTTATGAGCAGTTCTTC
CDR3 protein: CATSRAASLVYEQFF

J gene: TRBJ2-1
D gene: .
V gene: TRBV12-3/TRBV12-4
clone size: once
CDR3 DNA: TGTGCCAGCAGTCCATCACAAGGCAGCTCCTACAATGAGCAGTTCTTC
CDR3 protein: CASSPSQGSSYNEQFF

J gene: TRBJ2-3
D gene: TRBD1
V gene: TRBV11-3
clone size: .
CDR3 DNA: TGTGCCAGCAGCTTAACAGGGGTGAGAGCAGATACGCAGTATTTT
CDR3 protein: CASSLTGVRADTQYF

J gene: TRBJ2-7
D gene: TRBD2
V gene: TRBV11-2
clone size: many
CDR3 DNA: TGTGCCAGCAGCTTAGCTAGCGGTGAAGCCTACGAGCAGTACTTC
CDR3 protein: CASSLASGEAYEQYF

J gene: TRBJ2-1
D gene: .
V gene: TRBV29-1
clone size: few
CDR3 DNA: TGCAGCGTTGGTCCCCAGTTCTTC
CDR3 protein: CSVGPQFF

J gene: TRBJ2-3
D gene: .
V gene: TRBV5-1
clone size: .
CDR3 DNA: TGCGCCAGCAGCTTGGCGATTAGCACAGATACGCAGTATTTT
CDR3 protein: CASSLAISTDTQYF

J gene: TRBJ1-2
D gene: .
V gene: TRBV4-1
clone size: .
CDR3 DNA: TGCGCCAGCAGCCAGTTAGGGATCTATGGCTACACCTTC
CDR3 protein: CASSQLGIYGYTF

J gene: TRBJ2-3
D gene: .
V gene: TRBV12-3/TRBV12-4
clone size: many
CDR3 DNA: TGTGCCAGCAGTTTCCCAGGGGGGGATACGCAGTATTTT
CDR3 protein: CASSFPGGDTQYF

J gene: TRBJ1-1
D gene: TRBD1
V gene: TRBV12-3/TRBV12-4
clone size: few
CDR3 DNA: TGTGCCAGCAGTTGGGGGACAGGGGCGGACACTGAAGCTTTCTTT
CDR3 protein: CASSWGTGADTEAFF

J gene: TRBJ2-5
D gene: TRBD2
V gene: TRBV7-9
clone size: .
CDR3 DNA: TGTGCCAGCAGCCCAGTTCGACTAGCGGACGAAGAGACCCAGTACTTC
CDR3 protein: CASSPVRLADEETQYF

J gene: TRBJ1-1
D gene: .
V gene: TRBV12-3/TRBV12-4
clone size: few
CDR3 DNA: TGTGCCAGCAGCAGGTGGGACACTGAAGCTTTCTTT
CDR3 protein: CASSRWDTEAFF

J gene: TRBJ2-7
D gene: .
V gene: TRBV4-1
clone size: .
CDR3 DNA: TGCGCCAGCAGCCAAGATCCCGGGGCATCCTACGAGCAGTACTTC
CDR3 protein: CASSQDPGASYEQYF

J gene: TRBJ2-6
D gene: TRBD2
V gene: TRBV12-3/TRBV12-4
clone size: few
CDR3 DNA: TGTGCCAGCAGTCCCGGGACTAGCGGGTCAAGCTCTGGGGCCAACGTCCTGACTTTC
CDR3 protein: CASSPGTSGSSSGANVLTF

J gene: TRBJ1-3
D gene: .
V gene: TRBV12-3/TRBV12-4
clone size: few
CDR3 DNA: TGTGCCAGCGAGAGAACCTCTGGAAACACCATATATTTT
CDR3 protein: CASERTSGNTIYF

J gene: TRBJ1-2
D gene: .
V gene: TRBV12-3/TRBV12-4
clone size: .
CDR3 DNA: TGTGCCAGCAGTTTAGGGGTTTATGGCTACACCTTC
CDR3 protein: CASSLGVYGYTF

J gene: TRBJ1-5
D gene: .
V gene: TRBV4-1
clone size: few
CDR3 DNA: TGCGCCAGCAGCCCTATCAGGCGGGGTCAGCCCCAGCATTTT
CDR3 protein: CASSPIRRGQPQHF

J gene: TRBJ2-3
D gene: TRBD2
V gene: TRBV6-6
clone size: few
CDR3 DNA: TGTGCCAGCAGTTACCCGATCCCTAGCGGGGGAAGCACAGATACGCAGTATTTT
CDR3 protein: CASSYPIPSGGSTDTQYF